This note documents a single TCR beta chain sequence. Its specificity is unknown. Other DNA sequences from this sample encode an identical CDR3 as well. The CDR3 covers 15 residues. Trimming took off 0 bases at V and 0 bases at J, with 8 bases between the two ends. Germline loops: CDR1 KGHSH, CDR2 LQKENI. The sample is drawn from a study of T cells in tumors after PD-1 blockade. Study-level information: Daily vismodegib 150 mg continued in a subset of anti-PD-1-treated patients. Blood samples averaged about 120,000 templates (range about 23,000-280,000) and more than 35,000 unique clonotypes. Broader study findings: Roughly 40% of tumor TCR clonotypes were also found in blood.

The assay was immunoSEQ multiplex PCR, and TCRdb's table has in-frame clones only and misses some. This table holds tens of thousands of clones, under 85% found once. Tumor or blood genomic DNA was sequenced, with inputs of roughly 550 ng to 6,500 ng. The chain recombines TRBV18 with TRBJ2-5; the D is unclear. This material consisted of PBMCs, taken before anti-PD-1 therapy. The sequence derives from a human donor with advanced basal cell or squamous cell carcinoma (not recorded which). The DNA for the CDR3 is TGTGCCAGCTCACCACCTTCGGAGTACCAAGAGACCCAGTACTTC. The encoded protein is CASSPPSEYQETQYF.